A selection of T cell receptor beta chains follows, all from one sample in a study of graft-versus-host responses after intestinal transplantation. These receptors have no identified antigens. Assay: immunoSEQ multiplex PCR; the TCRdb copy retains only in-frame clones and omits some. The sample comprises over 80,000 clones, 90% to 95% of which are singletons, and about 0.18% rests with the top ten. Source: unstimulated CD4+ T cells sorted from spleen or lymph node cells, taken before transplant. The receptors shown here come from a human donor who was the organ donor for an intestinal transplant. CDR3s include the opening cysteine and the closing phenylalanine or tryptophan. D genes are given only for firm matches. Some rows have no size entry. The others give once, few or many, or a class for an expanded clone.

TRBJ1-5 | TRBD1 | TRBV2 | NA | TGTGCCAGCAGTGAAGACAGGGGGCATAGCAATCAGCCCCAGCATTTT | CASSEDRGHSNQPQHF
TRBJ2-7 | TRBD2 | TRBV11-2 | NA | TGTGCCAGCAGCTTAGGCGGCACTAGCGGGGCGCCCTACGAGCAGTACTTC | CASSLGGTSGAPYEQYF
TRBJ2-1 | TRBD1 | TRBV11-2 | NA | TGTGCCAGCAGCTTAGCTACAGGGGGTGAGCAGTTCTTC | CASSLATGGEQFF
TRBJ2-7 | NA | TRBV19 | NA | TGTGCCAGTAGTCCTCGACAGGGAGGTACCTACGAGCAGTACTTC | CASSPRQGGTYEQYF
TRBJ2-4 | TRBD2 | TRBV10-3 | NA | TGTGCCATCAGTCCACTCGGGGGGGGATCCAAAAACATTCAGTACTTC | CAISPLGGGSKNIQYF
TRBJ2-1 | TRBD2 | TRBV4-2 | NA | TGTGCCAGCAGCCACACTAGCGGGGGAAGCTCCTACAATGAGCAGTTCTTC | CASSHTSGGSSYNEQFF
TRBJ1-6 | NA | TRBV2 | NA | TGTGCCAGCAGCATGAGCTCCTATAATTCACCCCTCCACTTT | CASSMSSYNSPLHF
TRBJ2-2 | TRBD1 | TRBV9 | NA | TGTGCCAGCAGCGTTGGGACAGGGTCTGGCGGGGAGCTGTTTTTT | CASSVGTGSGGELFF
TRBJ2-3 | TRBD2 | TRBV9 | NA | TGTGCCAGCAGCGATCCCCTTAGCGGGGGGCCCACAGATACGCAGTATTTT | CASSDPLSGGPTDTQYF
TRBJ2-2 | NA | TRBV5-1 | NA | TGCGCCAGCAGCCTCGCGAACGGGGAGCTGTTTTTT | CASSLANGELFF
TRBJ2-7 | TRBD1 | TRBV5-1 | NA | TGCGCCAGCAGGCCAAGACAGGGGACCTACGAGCAGTACTTC | CASRPRQGTYEQYF
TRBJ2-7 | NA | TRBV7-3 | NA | TGTGCCAGCAGCTTAAGGCGGGGGCCCTCCTACGAGCAGTACTTC | CASSLRRGPSYEQYF
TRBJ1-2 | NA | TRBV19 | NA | TGTGCCAGCACCCTTACTATGAACTATGGCTACACCTTC | CASTLTMNYGYTF
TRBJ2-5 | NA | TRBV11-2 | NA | TGTGCCAGCAGCTTAGAGCGGCAGACCCAGTACTTC | CASSLERQTQYF
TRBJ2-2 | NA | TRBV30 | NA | TGTGCCTGGAGTGTAACAGGGAACACCGGGGAGCTGTTTTTT | CAWSVTGNTGELFF
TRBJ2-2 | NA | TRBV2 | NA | TGTGCCAGCAAGGGGTCCTATAGAACCGGGGAGCTGTTTTTT | CASKGSYRTGELFF
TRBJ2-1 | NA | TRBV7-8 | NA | TGTGCCAGCAGCTTATTTGCGGGGCGGGACAATGAGCAGTTCTTC | CASSLFAGRDNEQFF
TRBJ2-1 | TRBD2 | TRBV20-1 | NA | TGCAGTGCTAGGGGGGGGGAGCAGTTCTTC | CSARGGEQFF
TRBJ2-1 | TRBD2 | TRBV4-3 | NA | TGCGCCAGCAGCCAAGATTTCAATAGCGGGGGGGCCAGTGAGCAGTTCTTC | CASSQDFNSGGASEQFF
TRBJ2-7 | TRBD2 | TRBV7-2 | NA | TGTGCCAGCAGCCGTCTAGCGGGGGGCTCCTACGAGCAGTACTTC | CASSRLAGGSYEQYF
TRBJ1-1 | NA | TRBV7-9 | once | TGTGCCAGCAGCTTCACAGACAGAACGGCTTTCTTT | CASSFTDRTAFF
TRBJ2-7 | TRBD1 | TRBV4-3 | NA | TGCGCCAGCAGCAGGACAGGGGGGTCCTACGAGCAGTACTTC | CASSRTGGSYEQYF
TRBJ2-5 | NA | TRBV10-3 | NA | TGTGCCATCAGTGAAACCGGGGAAGGGACCCAGTACTTC | CAISETGEGTQYF
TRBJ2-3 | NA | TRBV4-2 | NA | TGTGCCAGCAGCCATTGGTCGGCAGATACGCAGTATTTT | CASSHWSADTQYF
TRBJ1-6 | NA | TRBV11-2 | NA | TGTGCCAGCAGCTTTAAGGTGGTCGGGTCACCCCTCCACTTT | CASSFKVVGSPLHF
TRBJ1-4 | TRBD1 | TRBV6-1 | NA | TGTGCCAGCAGTGCAGTCCGGGACAGAATGAATGAAAAACTGTTTTTT | CASSAVRDRMNEKLFF
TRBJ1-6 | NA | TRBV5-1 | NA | TGCGCCAGCAGCTCCCGGGGGGGGGAACTTGGTAATTCACCCCTCCACTTT | CASSSRGGELGNSPLHF
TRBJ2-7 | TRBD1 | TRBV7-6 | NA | TGTGCCAGCAGCCGGGCAGGGGGAATGGGGTGGGAGCAGTACTTC | CASSRAGGMGWEQYF
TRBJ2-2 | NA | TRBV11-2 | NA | TGTGCCAGCAGGGCGGCGGACACCGGGGAGCTGTTTTTT | CASRAADTGELFF
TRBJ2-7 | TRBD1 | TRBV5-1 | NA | TGCGCCAGCAGCTTAGGGGGCAGGGGGTACGAGCAGTGCTTC | CASSLGGRGYEQCF
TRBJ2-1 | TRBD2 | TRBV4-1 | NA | TGCGCCAGCAGCCAAGAACCTAGCGGGGGATCTTACAATGAGCAGTTCTTC | CASSQEPSGGSYNEQFF
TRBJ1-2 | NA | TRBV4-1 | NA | TGCGCCAGCAGCCAAGAAGGGAGAAACTATGGCTACACCTTC | CASSQEGRNYGYTF
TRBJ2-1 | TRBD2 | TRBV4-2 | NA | TGTGCCAGCAGCCGAGGAAGTAGCGGGGGGACGTACAATGAGCAGTTCTTC | CASSRGSSGGTYNEQFF
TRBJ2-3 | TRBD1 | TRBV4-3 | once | TGCGCCAGCAGCCAAGAATGGACAGGGGGCACAGATACGCAGTATTTT | CASSQEWTGGTDTQYF
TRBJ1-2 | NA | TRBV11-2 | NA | TGTGCCAGCAGCCTCCCGGCGGGGGTCTATGGCTACACCTTC | CASSLPAGVYGYTF
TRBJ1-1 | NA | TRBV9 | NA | TGTGCCAGCAGCGTAGAGCCGGGTGGCACTGAAGCTTTCTTT | CASSVEPGGTEAFF
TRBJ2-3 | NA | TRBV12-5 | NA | TGTGCTAGTGCCGTCGGTACAGGGCGCGCAGATACGCAGTATTTT | CASAVGTGRADTQYF
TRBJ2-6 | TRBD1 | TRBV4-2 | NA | TGTGCCAGCAGCCGACTATCCGGGACAGGGGGCTCCGGGGCCAACGTCCTGACTTTC | CASSRLSGTGGSGANVLTF
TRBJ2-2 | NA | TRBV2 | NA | TGTGCCAGCAGTGAACTGCAGGCCGGGGAGCTGTTTTTT | CASSELQAGELFF
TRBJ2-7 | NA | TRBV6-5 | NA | TGTGCCAGCAGTGTATTTGACAGCTCCTACGAGCAGTACTTC | CASSVFDSSYEQYF
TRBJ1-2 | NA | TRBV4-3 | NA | TGCGCCAGCAGCCAATTCACAACCTCTAACTATGGCTACACCTTC | CASSQFTTSNYGYTF
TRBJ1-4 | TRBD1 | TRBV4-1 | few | TGCGCCAGCAGCGTTCAGGGGGCAACTAATGAAAAACTGTTTTTT | CASSVQGATNEKLFF
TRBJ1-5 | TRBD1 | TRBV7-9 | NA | TGTGCCAGCAGCTCAGGACAGGTCAATCAGCCCCAGCATTTT | CASSSGQVNQPQHF
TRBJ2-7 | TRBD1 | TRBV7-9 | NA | TGTGCCAGCCGGAGGACAGGGGGAGACGAGCAGTACTTC | CASRRTGGDEQYF
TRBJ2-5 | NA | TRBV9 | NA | TGTGCCAGCAGCGTAGCGGGGGAAGAGACCCAGTACTTC | CASSVAGEETQYF
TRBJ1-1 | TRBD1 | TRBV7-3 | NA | TGTGCCAGCAGCACGAACAGGGGGCTGGTCACTGAAGCTTTCTTT | CASSTNRGLVTEAFF
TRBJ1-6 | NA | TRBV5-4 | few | TGTGCCAGCAGCTTGGCAGGGATCGATTCACCCCTCCACTTT | CASSLAGIDSPLHF
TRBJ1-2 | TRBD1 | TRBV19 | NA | TGTGCCAGCGGCGACAGGGACTATGGCTACACCTTC | CASGDRDYGYTF
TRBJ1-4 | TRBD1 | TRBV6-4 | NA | TGTGCCAGCAGTAAGACAGGGAATCCGCGAGGAAAACTGTTTTTT | CASSKTGNPRGKLFF
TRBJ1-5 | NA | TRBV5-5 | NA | TGTGCCAGCAGCTTGGGACACAGGGCAAAACAGCCCCAGCATTTT | CASSLGHRAKQPQHF
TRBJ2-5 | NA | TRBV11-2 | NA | TGTGCCAGCAGCCGTGGGGGCGCCCTACCCCGAGAGACCCAGTACTTC | CASSRGGALPRETQYF
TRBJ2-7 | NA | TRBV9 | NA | TGTGCCAGCAGCGCCTCCTCCGGAAGGGGGTACGAGCAGTACTTC | CASSASSGRGYEQYF
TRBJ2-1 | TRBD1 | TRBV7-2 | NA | TGTGCCAGCAGCTCGGGGGGAGGGACAGGGAGCTCCTACAATGAGCAGTTCTTC | CASSSGGGTGSSYNEQFF
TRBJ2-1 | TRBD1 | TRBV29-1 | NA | TGCAGCGTGGCCGGGACAGGGGGCCATGAGCAGTTCTTC | CSVAGTGGHEQFF